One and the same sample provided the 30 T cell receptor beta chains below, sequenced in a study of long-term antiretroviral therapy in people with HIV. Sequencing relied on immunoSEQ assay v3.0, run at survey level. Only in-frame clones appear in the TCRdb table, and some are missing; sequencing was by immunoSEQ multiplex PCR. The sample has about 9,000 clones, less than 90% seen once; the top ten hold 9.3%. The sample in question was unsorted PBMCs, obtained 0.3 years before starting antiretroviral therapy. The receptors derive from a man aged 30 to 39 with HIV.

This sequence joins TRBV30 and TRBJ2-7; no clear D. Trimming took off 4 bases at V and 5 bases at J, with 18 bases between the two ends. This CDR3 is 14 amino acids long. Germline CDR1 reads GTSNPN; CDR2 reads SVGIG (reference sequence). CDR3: CAWTLGLPTNEQYF. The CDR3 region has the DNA TGTGCCTGGACCCTAGGGCTACCCACCAACGAGCAGTACTTC. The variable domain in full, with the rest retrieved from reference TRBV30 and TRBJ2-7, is SQTIHQWPATLVQPVGSPLSLECTVEGTSNPNLYWYRQAAGRGLQLLFYSVGIGQISSEVPQNLSASRPQDRQFILSSKKLLLSDSGFYLCAWTLGLPTNEQYFGPGTRLTVT.

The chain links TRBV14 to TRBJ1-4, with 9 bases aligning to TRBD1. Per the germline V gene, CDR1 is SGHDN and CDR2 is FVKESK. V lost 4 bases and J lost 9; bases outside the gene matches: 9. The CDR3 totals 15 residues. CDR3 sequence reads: CASSLRGTGYQKLFF. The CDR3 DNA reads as TGTGCCAGCAGCCTCCGCGGGACAGGGTACCAAAAACTGTTTTTT. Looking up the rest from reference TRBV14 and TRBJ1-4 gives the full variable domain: EAGVTQFPSHSVIEKGQTVTLRCDPISGHDNLYWYRRVMGKEIKFLLHFVKESKQDESGMPNNRFLAERTGGTYSTLKVQPAELEDSGVYFCASSLRGTGYQKLFFGSGTQLSVL.

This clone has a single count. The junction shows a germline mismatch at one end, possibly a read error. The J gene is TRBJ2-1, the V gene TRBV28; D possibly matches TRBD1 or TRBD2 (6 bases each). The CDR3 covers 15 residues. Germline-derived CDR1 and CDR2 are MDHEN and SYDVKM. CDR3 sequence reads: CASSLWGAGYNEQFF. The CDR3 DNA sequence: TGTGCAAGCAGTTTATGGGGGGCGGGGTACAATGAGCAGTTCTTC.

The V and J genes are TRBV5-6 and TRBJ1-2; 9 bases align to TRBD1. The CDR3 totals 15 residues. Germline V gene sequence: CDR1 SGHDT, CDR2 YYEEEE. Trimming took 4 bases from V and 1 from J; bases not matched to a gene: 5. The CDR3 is CASSRTGAGNYGYTF. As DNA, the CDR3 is TGTGCCAGCAGCCGGACAGGGGCCGGTAACTATGGCTACACCTTC.

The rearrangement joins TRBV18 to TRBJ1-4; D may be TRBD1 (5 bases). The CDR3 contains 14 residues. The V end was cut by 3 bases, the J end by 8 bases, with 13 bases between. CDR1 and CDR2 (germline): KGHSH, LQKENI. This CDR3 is CASSPNQGGEKLFF. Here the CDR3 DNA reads TGTGCCAGCTCACCGAACCAGGGCGGGGAAAAACTGTTTTTT.

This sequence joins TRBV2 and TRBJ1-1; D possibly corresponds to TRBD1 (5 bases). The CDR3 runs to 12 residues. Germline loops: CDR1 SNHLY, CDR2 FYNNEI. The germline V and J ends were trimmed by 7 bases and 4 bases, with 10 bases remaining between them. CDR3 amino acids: CASTQAVTEAFF. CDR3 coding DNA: TGTGCCAGCACACAGGCCGTCACTGAAGCTTTCTTT.

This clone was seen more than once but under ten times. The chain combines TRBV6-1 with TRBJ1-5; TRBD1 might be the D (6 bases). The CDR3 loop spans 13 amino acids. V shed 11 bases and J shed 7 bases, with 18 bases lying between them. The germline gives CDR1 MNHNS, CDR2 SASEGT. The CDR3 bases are TGTGCCGCCACGATGGGGGCACAACAGCCCCAGCATTTT. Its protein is CAATMGAQQPQHF.

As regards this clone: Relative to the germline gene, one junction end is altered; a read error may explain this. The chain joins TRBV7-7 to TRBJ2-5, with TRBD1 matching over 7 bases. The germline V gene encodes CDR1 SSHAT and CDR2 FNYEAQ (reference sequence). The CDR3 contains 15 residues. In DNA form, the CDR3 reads TGTGCTAGCAGCATAAAACAGGGGATTACGGAGACCCAGTACTTC. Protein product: CASSIKQGITETQYF.

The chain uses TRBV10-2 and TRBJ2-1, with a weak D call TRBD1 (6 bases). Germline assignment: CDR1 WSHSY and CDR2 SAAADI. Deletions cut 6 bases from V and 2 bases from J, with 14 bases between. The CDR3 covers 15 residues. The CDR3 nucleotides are TGCGCCAGCAGCTCACACAGGGTTGCCTACAATGAGCAGTTCTTC. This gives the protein CASSSHRVAYNEQFF.

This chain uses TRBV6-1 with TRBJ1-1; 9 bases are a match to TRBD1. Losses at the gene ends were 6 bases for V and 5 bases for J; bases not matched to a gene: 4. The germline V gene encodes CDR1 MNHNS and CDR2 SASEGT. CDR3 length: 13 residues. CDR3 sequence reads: CASRDRGPTEAFF. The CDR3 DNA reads TGTGCCAGCAGGGACAGGGGACCGACTGAAGCTTTCTTT.

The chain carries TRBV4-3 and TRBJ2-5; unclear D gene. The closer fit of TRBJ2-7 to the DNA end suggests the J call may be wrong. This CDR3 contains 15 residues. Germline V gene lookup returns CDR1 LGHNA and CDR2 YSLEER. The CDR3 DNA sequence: TGCGCCAGCAGCCAAGATTCTCGGCAAGGGTACGAGCAGTACTTC. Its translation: CASSQDSRQGYEQYF.

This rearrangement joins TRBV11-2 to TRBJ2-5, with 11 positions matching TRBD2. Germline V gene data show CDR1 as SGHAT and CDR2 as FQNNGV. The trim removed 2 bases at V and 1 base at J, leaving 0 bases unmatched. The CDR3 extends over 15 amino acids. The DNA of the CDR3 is TGTGCCAGCAGCTTAACTAGCGGGAGCCAAGAGACCCAGTACTTC. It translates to CASSLTSGSQETQYF.

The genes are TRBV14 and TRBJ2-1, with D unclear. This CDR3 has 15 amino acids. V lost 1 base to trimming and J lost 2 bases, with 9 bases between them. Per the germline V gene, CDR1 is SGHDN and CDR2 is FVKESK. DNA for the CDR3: TGTGCCAGCAGCCAAGGTCAGGATCCCTACAATGAGCAGTTCTTC. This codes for CASSQGQDPYNEQFF.

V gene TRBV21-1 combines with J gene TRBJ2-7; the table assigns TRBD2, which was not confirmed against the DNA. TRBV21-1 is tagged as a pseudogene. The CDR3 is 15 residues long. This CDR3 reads CASSKEDLSSYEQYF. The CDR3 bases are TGTGCCAGCAGCAAAGAGGACTTGAGCTCCTACGAGCAGTACTTC.

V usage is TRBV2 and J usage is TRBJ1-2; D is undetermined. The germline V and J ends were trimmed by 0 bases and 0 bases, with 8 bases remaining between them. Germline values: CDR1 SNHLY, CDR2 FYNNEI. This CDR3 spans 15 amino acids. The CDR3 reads CASSEAGPANYGYTF. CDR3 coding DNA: TGTGCCAGCAGTGAAGCCGGACCTGCTAACTATGGCTACACCTTC.

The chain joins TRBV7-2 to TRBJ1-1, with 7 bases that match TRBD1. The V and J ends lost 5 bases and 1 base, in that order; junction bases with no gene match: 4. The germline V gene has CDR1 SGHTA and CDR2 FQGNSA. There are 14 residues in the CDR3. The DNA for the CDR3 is TGTGCCAGCAGCACAGGGACAGCGAACACTGAAGCTTTCTTT. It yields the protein CASSTGTANTEAFF.

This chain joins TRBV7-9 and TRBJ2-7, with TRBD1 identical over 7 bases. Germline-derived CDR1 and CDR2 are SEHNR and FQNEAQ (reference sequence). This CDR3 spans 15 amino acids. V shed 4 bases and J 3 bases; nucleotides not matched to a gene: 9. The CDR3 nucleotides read TGTGCCAGCAGCTACCCGGGACAGAGAAACTACGAGCAGTACTTC. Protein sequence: CASSYPGQRNYEQYF.

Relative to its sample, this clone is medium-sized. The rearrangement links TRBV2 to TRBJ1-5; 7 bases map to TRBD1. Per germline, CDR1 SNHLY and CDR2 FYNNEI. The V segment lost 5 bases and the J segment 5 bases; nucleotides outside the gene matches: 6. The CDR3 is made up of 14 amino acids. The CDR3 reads CASSQTGNHQPQHF. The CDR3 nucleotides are TGTGCCAGCAGTCAGACAGGGAACCATCAGCCCCAGCATTTT.

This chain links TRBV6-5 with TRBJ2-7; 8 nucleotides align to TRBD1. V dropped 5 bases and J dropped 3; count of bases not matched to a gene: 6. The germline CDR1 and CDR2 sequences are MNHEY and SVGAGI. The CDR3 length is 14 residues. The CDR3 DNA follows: TGTGCCAGCAGTCAGGGGGCGGGCTACTACGAGCAGTACTTC. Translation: CASSQGAGYYEQYF.

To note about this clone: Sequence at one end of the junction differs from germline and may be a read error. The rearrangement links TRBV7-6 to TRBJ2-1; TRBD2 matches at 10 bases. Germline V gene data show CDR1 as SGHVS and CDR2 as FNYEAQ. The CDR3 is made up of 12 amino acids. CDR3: CASSLAGEEQFF. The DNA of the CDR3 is TGTGCCAGCAGCCTAGCGGGAGAAGAGCAGTTCTTC.

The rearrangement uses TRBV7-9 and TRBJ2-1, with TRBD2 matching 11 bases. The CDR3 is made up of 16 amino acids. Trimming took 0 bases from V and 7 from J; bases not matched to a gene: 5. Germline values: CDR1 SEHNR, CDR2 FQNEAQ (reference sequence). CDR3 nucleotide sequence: TGTGCCAGCAGCTTAGCCGGTAGCGGGGGGGTAAATGAGCAGTTCTTC. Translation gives CASSLAGSGGVNEQFF.

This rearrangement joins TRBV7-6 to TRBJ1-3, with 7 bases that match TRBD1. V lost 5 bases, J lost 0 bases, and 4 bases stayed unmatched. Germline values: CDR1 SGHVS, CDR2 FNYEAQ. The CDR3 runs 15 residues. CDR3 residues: CASSRWTGSGNTIYF. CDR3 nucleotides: TGTGCCAGCAGCCGTTGGACAGGCTCTGGAAACACCATATATTTT.

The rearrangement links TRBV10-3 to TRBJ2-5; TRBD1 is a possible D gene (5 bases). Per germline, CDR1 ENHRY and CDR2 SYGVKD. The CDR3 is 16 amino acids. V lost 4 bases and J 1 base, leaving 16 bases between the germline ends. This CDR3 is CAISGSTAVSQETQYF. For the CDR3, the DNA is TGTGCCATCAGTGGGTCGACAGCCGTTTCCCAAGAGACCCAGTACTTC.

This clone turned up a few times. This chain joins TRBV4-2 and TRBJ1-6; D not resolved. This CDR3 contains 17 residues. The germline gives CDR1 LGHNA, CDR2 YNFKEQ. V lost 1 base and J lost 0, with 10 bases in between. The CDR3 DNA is TGTGCCAGCAGCCAAGTAGTCGGGAGCTCCTATAATTCACCCCTCCACTTT. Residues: CASSQVVGSSYNSPLHF.

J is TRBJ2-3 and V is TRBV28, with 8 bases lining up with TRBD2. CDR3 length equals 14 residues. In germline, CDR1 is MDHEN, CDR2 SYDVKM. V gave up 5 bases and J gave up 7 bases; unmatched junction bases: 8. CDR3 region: CASSPGGAVNTQYF. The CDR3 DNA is TGTGCCAGCAGTCCGGGGGGGGCCGTAAATACGCAGTATTTT.

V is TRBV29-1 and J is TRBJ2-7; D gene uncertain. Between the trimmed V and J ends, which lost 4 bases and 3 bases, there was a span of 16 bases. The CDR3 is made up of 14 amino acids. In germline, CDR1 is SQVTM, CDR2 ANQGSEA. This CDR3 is CSVGAYRAGYEQYF. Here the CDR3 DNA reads TGCAGCGTTGGAGCTTATAGGGCTGGCTACGAGCAGTACTTC.

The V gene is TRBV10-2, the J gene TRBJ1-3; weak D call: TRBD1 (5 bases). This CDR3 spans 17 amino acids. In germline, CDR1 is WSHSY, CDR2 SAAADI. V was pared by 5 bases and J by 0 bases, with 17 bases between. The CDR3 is CASSYLRGTDSGNTIYF. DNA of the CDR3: TGCGCCAGCAGTTATCTTCGGGGGACGGACTCTGGAAACACCATATATTTT.

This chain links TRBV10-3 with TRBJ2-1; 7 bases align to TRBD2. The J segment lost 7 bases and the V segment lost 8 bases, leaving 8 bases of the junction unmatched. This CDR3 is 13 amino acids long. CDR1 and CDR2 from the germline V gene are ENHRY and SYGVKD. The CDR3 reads CAIRDYRGNEQFF. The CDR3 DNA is TGTGCCATCCGGGACTATAGAGGGAATGAGCAGTTCTTC.

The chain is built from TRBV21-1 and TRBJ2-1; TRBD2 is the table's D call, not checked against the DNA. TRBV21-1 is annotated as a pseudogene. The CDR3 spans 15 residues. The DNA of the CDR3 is TGTGCCAGCAGCTCCGGGACTAGCCTGAACAATGAGCAGTTCTTC. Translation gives CASSSGTSLNNEQFF.

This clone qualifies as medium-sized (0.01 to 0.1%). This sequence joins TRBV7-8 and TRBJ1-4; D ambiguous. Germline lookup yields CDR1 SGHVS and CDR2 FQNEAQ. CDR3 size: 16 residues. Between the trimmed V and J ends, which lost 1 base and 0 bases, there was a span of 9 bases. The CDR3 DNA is TGTGCCAGCAGCTTAGAGGACCTAGCAACTAATGAAAAACTGTTTTTT. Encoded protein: CASSLEDLATNEKLFF.